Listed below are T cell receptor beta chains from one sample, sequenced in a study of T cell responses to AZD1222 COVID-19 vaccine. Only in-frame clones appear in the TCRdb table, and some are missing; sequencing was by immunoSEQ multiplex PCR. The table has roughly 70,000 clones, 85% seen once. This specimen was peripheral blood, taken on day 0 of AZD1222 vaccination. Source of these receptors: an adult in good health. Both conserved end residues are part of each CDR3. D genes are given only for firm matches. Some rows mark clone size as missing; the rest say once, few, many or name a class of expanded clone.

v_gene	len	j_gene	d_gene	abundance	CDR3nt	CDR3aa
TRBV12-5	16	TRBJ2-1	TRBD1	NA	TGTGCTAGTGGTTTGGAGACAGGGGTGTCCTACAATGAGCAGTTCTTC	CASGLETGVSYNEQFF
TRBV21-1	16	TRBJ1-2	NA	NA	TGTGCCAGCAGCTTCCGAGGGGCTGAGGGCAATTATGGCTACACCTTC	CASSFRGAEGNYGYTF
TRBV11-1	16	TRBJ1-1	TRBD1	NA	TGTGCCAGCAGCTTAACAAGGGGGCTAGGGAACACTGAAGCTTTCTTT	CASSLTRGLGNTEAFF
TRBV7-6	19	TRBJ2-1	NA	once	TGTGCCAGCAGCTCCCCACGCGTCGGGACACCGAGCTCCTACAATGAGCAGTTCTTC	CASSSPRVGTPSSYNEQFF
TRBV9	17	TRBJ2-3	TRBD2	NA	TGTGCCAGCAGCGTAGAAACGGGACTAGCGGGGGGAGATACGCAGTATTTT	CASSVETGLAGGDTQYF
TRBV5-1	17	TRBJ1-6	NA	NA	TGCGCCAGCAGCCGGTCCGCGGGAAGCTCCTATAATTCACCCCTCCACTTT	CASSRSAGSSYNSPLHF
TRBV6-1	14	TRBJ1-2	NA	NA	TGTGCCAGCAGTGAAGGGCCTTTCACCTATGGCTACACCTTC	CASSEGPFTYGYTF
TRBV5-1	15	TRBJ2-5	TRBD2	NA	TGCGCCAGCAGCCCCTACCCAAGCGGGGGAGAGACCCAGTACTTC	CASSPYPSGGETQYF
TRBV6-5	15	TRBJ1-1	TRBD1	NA	TGTGCCAGCAGTACCTGGACAGGGCTGAACACTGAAGCTTTCTTT	CASSTWTGLNTEAFF
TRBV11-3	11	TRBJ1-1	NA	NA	TGTGCCAGCAAAAAAGACAGTGAAGCTTTCTTT	CASKKDSEAFF
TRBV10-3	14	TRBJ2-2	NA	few	TGTGCCATCAGTGAGTCTAGTAACACCGGGGAGCTGTTTTTT	CAISESSNTGELFF
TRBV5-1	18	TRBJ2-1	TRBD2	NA	TGCGCCAGCAGCTCCGGGACTAGCGGGAGGGTATCCTACAATGAGCAGTTCTTC	CASSSGTSGRVSYNEQFF
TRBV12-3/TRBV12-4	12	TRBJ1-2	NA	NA	TGTGCCAGCAGCAGGGACCTCTATGGCTACACCTTC	CASSRDLYGYTF
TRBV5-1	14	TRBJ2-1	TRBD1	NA	TGCGCCAGCGGGACAGGGGTACGGTTCGATGAGCAGTTCTTC	CASGTGVRFDEQFF
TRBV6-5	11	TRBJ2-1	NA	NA	TGTGCCAGCAGCCAGGGAAATGAGCAGTTCTTC	CASSQGNEQFF
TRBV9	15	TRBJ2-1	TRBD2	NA	TGTGCCAGCAGAAGTGGGCGGGGGTACTACAATGAGCAGTTCTTC	CASRSGRGYYNEQFF